The 7 T cell receptor beta chains in this list originate from one sample, sequenced in a study of OX40 agonist ivuxolimab in advanced cancers. Measured with immunoSEQ multiplex PCR; TCRdb has only the in-frame clones, and not every one. Among 25,000 to 30,000 clones listed, roughly nine tenths were seen once. Material: CD4+ or CD8+ T cells sorted from blood, obtained in a trial of the OX40 agonist ivuxolimab. Receptor source: an adult with an advanced solid tumor such as melanoma, head and neck, liver or kidney cancer.

CDR3 sequence (DNA): TGCGCCAGCAGCCATCACGGGGCATTGAACAACTACGAGCAGTACTTC. Encoded protein: CASSHHGALNNYEQYF. The chain combines TRBV4-3 with TRBJ2-7; D is possibly TRBD1 or TRBD2 (5 bases each). CDR3 length: 16 amino acids. Looked up from germline, CDR1 is LGHNA and CDR2 is YSLEER. The germline V and J ends were trimmed by 3 bases and 3 bases, with 18 bases remaining between them.

The chain couples TRBV6-1 to TRBJ2-5; TRBD2 agrees at 14 bases. Germline CDR1 and CDR2: MNHNS and SASEGT. Trimming cost V 2 bases and J 1 base; bases outside gene matches: 3. The CDR3 contains 17 residues. CDR3 residues: CASSEWTSGRSQETQYF. As DNA, the CDR3 is TGTGCCAGCAGTGAATGGACTAGCGGGAGGAGCCAAGAGACCCAGTACTTC.

This clone showed up just once. The chain joins TRBV27 to TRBJ2-1; 11 nucleotides agree with TRBD1. CDR1 and CDR2 (germline): MNHEY, SMNVEV (reference sequence). The ends lost 10 bases at V and 6 bases at J; junction bases unmatched: 5. This CDR3 comprises 13 residues. The CDR3 nucleotides read TGTGCCACTTCCGGGACAGGGGGCAATGAGCAGTTCTTC. It translates to CATSGTGGNEQFF.

The chain carries TRBV7-3 and TRBJ2-5, with D tentatively TRBD1 or TRBD2 (6 bases each). Germline loops: CDR1 SGHTA, CDR2 FQGTGA. Trimming pared 5 bases from V and 9 bases from J, leaving 16 bases between. The length of the CDR3 is 13 residues. The CDR3 reads CASSPLGGSSQYF. The CDR3 coding sequence is TGTGCCAGCAGCCCCCTAGGGGGGAGTTCCCAGTACTTC.

This clone was found once. The V and J genes are TRBV27 and TRBJ1-5; D gene uncertain. The CDR3 consists of 12 residues. V was cut by 4 bases and J by 3 bases, with 4 bases left in between. Looked up from germline, CDR1 is MNHEY and CDR2 is SMNVEV (reference sequence). In DNA form, the CDR3 reads TGTGCCAGCAGTTCCATCAATCAGCCCCAGCATTTT. Amino acid sequence: CASSSINQPQHF.

The chain has TRBV5-6 and TRBJ2-5, with 9 nucleotides matching TRBD1. J was trimmed by 5 bases and V by 0 bases; bases with no gene match: 2. CDR1 and CDR2 from the germline V gene are SGHDT and YYEEEE. The CDR3 totals 14 residues. CDR3 sequence: CASSLAGTGETQYF. The CDR3 DNA is TGTGCCAGCAGCTTGGCCGGGACAGGGGAGACCCAGTACTTC.

The rearrangement uses TRBV19 and TRBJ2-7; possible D gene TRBD2, 6 bases. Germline V gives CDR1 LNHDA, CDR2 SQIVND (reference sequence). The V end lost 5 bases, the J end lost 0 bases, and 14 bases lay between the germline ends. The CDR3 loop spans 15 amino acids. The CDR3 DNA is TGTGCCAGTAGTCCCGAGGGACTCGTCTCCTACGAGCAGTACTTC. Protein product: CASSPEGLVSYEQYF.